This entry lists 4 T cell receptor beta chains sequenced from one sample in a study of Ad26.COV2.S vaccination and SARS-CoV-2 variants. Here immunoSEQ multiplex PCR was the method, and the copy in TCRdb shows in-frame clones only, minus some. There are over 450,000 clones in the sample; approximately 90% occur only once, and under 2% lies in the top ten. The sample's treatment: around 19 received Ad26.COV2.S at low or high dose, single or two shots; several received placebo; per-sample allocation not given. On day 63 after the first injection, vaccine and placebo recipients gave samples. Sample: peripheral blood, taken in a trial of Ad26.COV2.S vaccine versus placebo. The receptor source for this set is a person aged 18-65 years who received the Ad26.COV2.S COVID-19 vaccine or a placebo.

The chain is built from TRBV3-1 (or the pseudogene TRBV3-2) and TRBJ2-5; 8 bases align to TRBD2. The trim removed 4 bases at V and 0 bases at J, leaving 4 bases unmatched. The CDR3 consists of 15 residues. The V gene's germline CDR1 is LGHDT and CDR2 YNNKEL (reference sequence). This CDR3 is CASSRPLADQETQYF. In nucleotides, the CDR3 is TGTGCCAGCAGCCGCCCACTAGCGGACCAAGAGACCCAGTACTTC.

The CDR3 DNA reads TGCAGCGTTGAACGGGACAGGGCCTATGGCTACACCTTC. Residues: CSVERDRAYGYTF. The chain has TRBV29-1 and TRBJ1-2; 9 bases are a match to TRBD1. This CDR3 comprises 13 residues. V was pared by 2 bases and J by 4 bases, with 2 bases of the junction left unmatched. Germline loops: CDR1 SQVTM, CDR2 ANQGSEA.

This clone was counted a few times. The rearrangement uses TRBV2 and TRBJ2-1; weak D call: TRBD2 (6 bases). The V end was cut by 6 bases, the J end by 12 bases, with 18 bases between. Germline assignment: CDR1 SNHLY and CDR2 FYNNEI. This CDR3 has 13 amino acids. The CDR3 sequence is CASRGYDGGRQFF. CDR3 coding DNA: TGTGCCAGCAGGGGGTATGACGGGGGTCGGCAGTTCTTC.

This chain links TRBV27 with TRBJ1-5; tentative D call: TRBD1 (5 bases). V lost 3 bases, J lost 7 bases, and 10 bases lay in between. CDR3 size: 13 residues. CDR1 is MNHEY and CDR2 is SMNVEV in the germline V gene (reference sequence). The CDR3 nucleotides are TGTGCCAGCAGTTTGAGAGGGACGCAGCCCCAGCATTTT. Translated: CASSLRGTQPQHF.